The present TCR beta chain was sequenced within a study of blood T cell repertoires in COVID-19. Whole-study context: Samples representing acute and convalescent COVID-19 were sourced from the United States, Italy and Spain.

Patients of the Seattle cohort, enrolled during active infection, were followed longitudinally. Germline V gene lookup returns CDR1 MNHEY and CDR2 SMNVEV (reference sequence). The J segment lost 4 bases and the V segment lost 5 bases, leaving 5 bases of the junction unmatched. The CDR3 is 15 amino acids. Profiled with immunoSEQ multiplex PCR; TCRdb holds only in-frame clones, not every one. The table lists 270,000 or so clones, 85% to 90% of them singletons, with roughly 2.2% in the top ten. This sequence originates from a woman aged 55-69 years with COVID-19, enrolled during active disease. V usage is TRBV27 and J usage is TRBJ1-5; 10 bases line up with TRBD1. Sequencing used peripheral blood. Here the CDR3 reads CASSPRTGGNQPQHF. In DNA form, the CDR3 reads TGTGCCAGCAGTCCCAGGACAGGGGGTAATCAGCCCCAGCATTTT.